This TCR beta chain was sequenced during a study of OX40 agonist ivuxolimab in advanced cancers. Sequencing was performed with immunoSEQ multiplex PCR; in TCRdb, only in-frame clones are kept and a portion is missing. There are some 64,000 clones in the sample; 70% to 90% occur only once, and 0.7% to 0.9% lies in the top ten. As concerns this clone: The antigen remains undetermined.

Study-wide results and caveats: The antigens recognized by the expanded peripheral T cells, that is their antigen specificity, were not determined.

This receptor was obtained from an adult with an advanced solid tumor such as melanoma, head and neck, liver or kidney cancer. Specimen: CD4+ or CD8+ T cells sorted from blood, collected in a trial of the OX40 agonist ivuxolimab.

In nucleotides, the CDR3 is TGTGCCAGCAGCTCACTACAGGGGTGGAATGAGCAGTTCTTC. Its protein is CASSSLQGWNEQFF. The gene calls are TRBV7-9 and TRBJ2-1, with TRBD1 matching over 7 bases. Germline values: CDR1 SEHNR, CDR2 FQNEAQ (reference sequence). Trimming took 4 bases from V and 7 from J; bases not matched to a gene: 7. The CDR3 sequence is 14 residues long.